A selection of T cell receptor beta chains follows, all from one sample in a study of T cell responses to AZD1222 COVID-19 vaccine. The assay was immunoSEQ multiplex PCR, and TCRdb's table has in-frame clones only and misses some. The sample has 98,000 or so clones, about 92% seen once; the top ten hold approximately 3.1%. The sample here was peripheral blood, taken on day 0 of MenACWY control vaccination. The receptors originated from an adult in good health. Each CDR3 is given without its conserved first and last residue.

ASRPDRDEYGYT	TRBV2	TRBJ1-2
ASGSAGERQETQY	TRBV25-1	TRBJ2-5
ATSDDRGDNQPQH	TRBV24-1	TRBJ1-5
ASSFGRGTDTQY	TRBV7-9	TRBJ2-3
ASRWENNQPQH	TRBV19	TRBJ1-5
ASSLARGVNGELF	TRBV5-1	TRBJ2-2
ASSPQEGPDYGYT	TRBV3-1/TRBV3-2	TRBJ1-2
ASSESWTNTEAF	TRBV2	TRBJ1-1
ASSLGRGGYYGYT	TRBV5-6	TRBJ1-2
ASSSTGYMEHEQY	TRBV9	TRBJ2-7
ASSLRGALAMAEAF	TRBV11-2	TRBJ1-1
ASSKEGTGGGNQPQH	TRBV21-1	TRBJ1-5
ASSNRAGQPQH	TRBV2	TRBJ1-5
ATSRARDRGLETQY	TRBV15	TRBJ2-5
ASTYKLGVDGYT	TRBV6-5	TRBJ1-2
ASSQDSGARATEAF	TRBV3-1/TRBV3-2	TRBJ1-1
ASSLWGQTNYGYT	TRBV7-2	TRBJ1-2
ASSLATDQPQH	TRBV7-9	TRBJ1-5
ASSSYPLPGRGNQPQH	TRBV12-2	TRBJ1-5
ASSQPPGTGRNTIY	TRBV4-1	TRBJ1-3
ASSLGAGGMITLHEQY	TRBV9	TRBJ2-7
ASSLRQGPGNTIY	TRBV5-6	TRBJ1-3
ASSMVQGGGYT	TRBV19	TRBJ1-2
ASSTRQGGKRQSTEAF	TRBV27	TRBJ1-1
ASSLTGNGYT	TRBV11-2	TRBJ1-2
AISESLQGPEAF	TRBV10-3	TRBJ1-1
ASSPGGGVPPGNTIY	TRBV7-9	TRBJ1-3
ASSQVGGSTDTQY	TRBV4-1	TRBJ2-3
AWTRQGSLWNYGYT	TRBV30	TRBJ1-2
ASSTQRQASSNQPQH	TRBV5-8	TRBJ1-5
ASSLDLGGDGYT	TRBV11-2	TRBJ1-2
ASSWKGDIGEKLF	TRBV2	TRBJ1-4
ASSRGQGSYEQY	TRBV6-5	TRBJ2-7
ASSLAENTEAF	TRBV11-3	TRBJ1-1
ASSSRGGRDGPNEKLF	TRBV4-1	TRBJ1-4
ASSYSGTGAGELF	TRBV6-2/TRBV6-3	TRBJ2-2
ASSADRGVGQPQH	TRBV5-5	TRBJ1-5
ASSVEAGGTPDTQY	TRBV9	TRBJ2-3
ASFNVGGKGEAF	TRBV18	TRBJ1-1
ASSPSTGEGIYGYT	TRBV27	TRBJ1-2
ASSPRAGGVETQY	TRBV18	TRBJ2-5
ARRYEQY	TRBV27	TRBJ2-7
ASMLPGDTQY	TRBV5-6	TRBJ2-3
ASSLGAGGQETQY	TRBV7-7	TRBJ2-5
ASSLFPRGGTEAF	TRBV28	TRBJ1-1
ASSPPGQGPTGELF	TRBV18	TRBJ2-2
AWGTGVYGYT	TRBV30	TRBJ1-2
ASSLNQGSTEAF	TRBV11-3	TRBJ1-1
ASSANGWDEKLF	TRBV7-2	TRBJ1-4
ASSQEIRGSNTEAF	TRBV4-2	TRBJ1-1
ASSLMGTRDYNEQF	TRBV7-3	TRBJ2-1
ASRPLGGEF	TRBV12-3/TRBV12-4	TRBJ2-1
ASSYGVEAF	TRBV6-5	TRBJ1-1
ASSLAGGLEEQY	TRBV7-9	TRBJ2-7
ASSQPPGDRKVYGYT	TRBV14	TRBJ1-2
ASSPGWPYEQY	TRBV5-6	TRBJ2-7
ASSYGGYYGYT	TRBV6-5	TRBJ1-2
TSSQGSTGTGENTEAF	TRBV1	TRBJ1-1